Below are 14 T cell receptor beta chains sequenced from a single sample in a study of blood T cells in healthy people across ages. Next came a second PCR, run for about 6 to 12 cycles, which used a sample-barcoded 5' primer along with a J-beta primer mix. TCRdb recomputed calls from the 5' RACE reads with MiXCR, one row per CDR3 protein. The sample lists just under 750,000 distinct CDR3 sequences, about 24% occurring once. Sequenced material: blood. These receptors all come from a man in his sixties or seventies in good health.

This clonotype was detected only a few times. V usage is TRBV6-2 or TRBV6-3 and J usage is TRBJ2-3; D uncertain. Trimming stripped 5 bases from V and 3 bases from J, with 12 bases between. CDR3 length: 14 residues. In germline, CDR1 is MNHEY, CDR2 SVGEGT. CDR3 region: CASSTPVGTDTQYF. Written as DNA, the CDR3 is TGTGCCAGCAGTACCCCGGTGGGAACAGATACGCAGTATTTT.

J is TRBJ1-5 and V is TRBV27, with a weak D call TRBD1 (5 bases). The CDR3 is 13 amino acids. Trimming removed 9 bases at V and 9 bases at J, with 18 bases between. Germline lookup yields CDR1 MNHEY and CDR2 SMNVEV (reference sequence). CDR3 protein: CASHGAGPGPQHF. The DNA for the CDR3 is TGTGCCAGTCATGGGGCAGGCCCTGGGCCCCAGCATTTT.

This rearrangement joins TRBV9 to TRBJ2-3; D is uncertain. Germline CDR1 reads SGDLS; CDR2 reads YYNGEE. The V end was cut by 0 bases, the J end by 0 bases, with 5 bases between. The CDR3 covers 14 residues. DNA of the CDR3: TGTGCCAGCAGCGTAGATCAGAGCACAGATACGCAGTATTTT. Translating gives CASSVDQSTDTQYF.

This clonotype showed up just a few times. The J gene is TRBJ2-7, the V gene TRBV6-2 or TRBV6-3; TRBD2 matches at 8 bases. TRBJ2-5 explains the end of the DNA better; the J call may be wrong. Per the germline V gene, CDR1 is MNHEY and CDR2 is SVGEGT. This CDR3 has 15 amino acids. CDR3 nucleotides: TGTGCCAGCACCTCCACAGCGGGAGTAAGGGAGACCCAGTACTTC. Protein: CASTSTAGVRETQYF.

J is TRBJ2-3 and V is TRBV13, with D tentatively TRBD2 (5 bases). Germline CDR1 reads PRHDT; CDR2 reads FYEKMQ (reference sequence). Trimming pared 5 bases from V and 7 bases from J, leaving 16 bases between. The CDR3 loop spans 14 amino acids. The CDR3 here is CASSLTGSRNTQYF. The CDR3 nucleotides read TGTGCCAGCAGCCTAACGGGGAGTAGGAATACGCAGTATTTT.

There are a few counts of this clonotype. V is TRBV7-9 and J is TRBJ2-4; possibly TRBD1 for D (7 bases). CDR1 and CDR2 from the germline V gene are SEHNR and FQNEAQ (reference sequence). This CDR3 spans 18 amino acids. V gave up 3 bases and J gave up 1 base, with 19 bases separating them. The CDR3 sequence is CASSFGKRQGLAKNIQYF. CDR3 in DNA: TGTGCCAGCAGCTTCGGAAAACGACAGGGACTCGCCAAAAACATTCAGTACTTC.

The rearrangement links TRBV3-1 to TRBJ2-1; D could derive from TRBD1 or TRBD2 (5 bases each). The J call is doubtful: the DNA matches TRBJ2-7 better. Germline-derived CDR1 and CDR2 are LGHDT and YNNKEL (reference sequence). The CDR3 sequence is 14 residues long. In DNA form, the CDR3 reads TGTGCCAGCAGCCAAGCCGGGACCGCCTACGAGCAGTACTTC. Its protein is CASSQAGTAYEQYF.

The rearrangement uses TRBV6-5 and TRBJ1-2, with D perhaps TRBD1 (6 bases). This CDR3 comprises 13 residues. CDR1 is MNHEY, CDR2 SVGAGI, per germline. The V end lost 2 bases, the J end lost 8 bases, and 12 bases lay between the germline ends. The CDR3: CASSYEGHGGYTF. CDR3 nucleotides: TGTGCCAGCAGTTACGAGGGACACGGGGGCTACACCTTC.

This clonotype was picked up a small number of times. The chain couples TRBV19 to TRBJ2-3; D gene uncertain. This CDR3 has 13 residues. Trimming stripped 9 bases from V and 3 bases from J, with 13 bases between. The germline gives CDR1 LNHDA, CDR2 SQIVND (reference sequence). The CDR3 loop reads CASGPRSTDTQYF. CDR3 DNA sequence: TGTGCCAGCGGGCCCAGATCTACAGATACGCAGTATTTT.

V usage is TRBV3-1 and J usage is TRBJ2-1; 7 bases map to TRBD1. The ends lost 1 base at V and 4 bases at J; junction bases unmatched: 4. Germline CDR1 is LGHDT and CDR2 is YNNKEL (reference sequence). CDR3 size: 15 residues. The DNA of the CDR3 is TGTGCCAGCAGCCAAGTGGCGACAGGGTACAATGAGCAGTTCTTC. Residues: CASSQVATGYNEQFF.

This clonotype was seen a handful of times. The V gene is TRBV5-6, the J gene TRBJ1-5; 7 bases match TRBD1. The CDR3 runs 16 residues. Germline V CDR1 and CDR2: SGHDT, YYEEEE. The trim removed 4 bases at V and 2 bases at J, leaving 9 bases unmatched. The CDR3 DNA reads as TGTGCCAGCAGCCCTACAGGGGCTATACGCAATCAGCCCCAGCATTTT. This gives the protein CASSPTGAIRNQPQHF.

V and J are TRBV12-3 or TRBV12-4 and TRBJ2-5, with TRBD2 matching 10 bases. The DNA end favors TRBJ2-1, so the J call may be wrong. The CDR3 covers 14 residues. CDR3 region: CASRSAGGPNEQFF. In nucleotides, the CDR3 is TGTGCCAGCAGGTCAGCGGGGGGGCCCAATGAGCAGTTCTTC.

The rearrangement links TRBV7-2 to TRBJ2-7, with D possibly being TRBD2 (6 bases). Germline V gene data show CDR1 as SGHTA and CDR2 as FQGNSA. CDR3 length: 12 amino acids. The V end lost 3 bases, the J end lost 6 bases, and 9 bases lay between the germline ends. CDR3 bases: TGTGCCAGCAGCTTTGGAGGGAGCGAGCAGTACGTC. Translated: CASSFGGSEQYV.

This clonotype has just a few counts. This chain joins TRBV29-1 and TRBJ2-1, with D unresolved. Trimming stripped 4 bases from V and 0 bases from J, with 10 bases between. Per the germline V gene, CDR1 is SQVTM and CDR2 is ANQGSEA. The CDR3 has 14 amino acids. CDR3 sequence (DNA): TGCAGCGTTGGCGGCTCGAGCTCCTACAATGAGCAGTTCTTC. This sequence encodes CSVGGSSSYNEQFF.